The present T cell receptor beta chain was sequenced within a study of T cell clonotyping in hematopoietic cell transplantation. The data were produced by immunoSEQ multiplex PCR, yet TCRdb's version contains in-frame clones alone and is incomplete. The sample lists 26,000 or so clones; nearly 97% were seen once. CDR3 length: 20 amino acids. From germline, CDR1 is SNHLY and CDR2 FYNNEI. J was trimmed by 7 bases and V by 5 bases; bases with no gene match: 23. Source material: peripheral blood mononuclear cells. The clonotype comes from a man over 45 in good health. Some clones in this sample may be carry-over from other donors' samples. The V call is TRBV2, the J call TRBJ1-2; 12 nucleotides align to TRBD1. The CDR3 sequence is CASSPGQGATGDGIRRGYTF. The DNA of the CDR3 is TGTGCCAGCAGTCCGGGACAGGGGGCCACCGGGGACGGGATTAGACGTGGCTACACCTTC.